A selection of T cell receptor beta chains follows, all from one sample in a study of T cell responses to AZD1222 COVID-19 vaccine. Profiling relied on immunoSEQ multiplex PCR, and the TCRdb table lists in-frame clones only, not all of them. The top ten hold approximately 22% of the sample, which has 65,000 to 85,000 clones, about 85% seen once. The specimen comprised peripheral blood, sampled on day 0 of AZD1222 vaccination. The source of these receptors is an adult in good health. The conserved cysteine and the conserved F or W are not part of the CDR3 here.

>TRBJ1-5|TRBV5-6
ASSSGRDQPQH
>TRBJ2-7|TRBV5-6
ASSGTGSSYEQY
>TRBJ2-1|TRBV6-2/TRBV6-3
ASSYPPKLSSYNEQF
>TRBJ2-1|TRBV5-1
ASSLSGEGYNEQF
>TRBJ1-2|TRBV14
ASSQNRGMRGYT
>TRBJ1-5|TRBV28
ASLQGLNQPQH
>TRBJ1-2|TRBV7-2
ASSLGQGANGYT
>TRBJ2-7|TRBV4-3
ASSQAGRGLYEQY
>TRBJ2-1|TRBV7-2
ASSLIGVGGEQF
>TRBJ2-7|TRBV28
ASSGLAGGDYEQY
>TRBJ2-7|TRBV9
ASSGEDRGLNEQY
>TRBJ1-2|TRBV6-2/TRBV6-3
ASSYGQLGDYGYT
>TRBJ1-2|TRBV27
ASKWRQGHVYT
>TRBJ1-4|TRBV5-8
ASCLSATNEKLF
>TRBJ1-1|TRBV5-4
ASSPGGGVTTEAF